This T cell receptor (beta chain) was observed in a study of blood T cell repertoires in COVID-19 (dated by TCRdb to about 2020). Broadly, across the study: Collaborator samples came from the United States, Italy and Spain and covered acute and convalescent phases of COVID-19. A de-identified subject ID, COVID-19 status, age in years and sex were almost always included in the sample metadata. Where available, HLA class I and class II types were taken from metadata supplied by the sample provider and were not determined by assay-based typing. The repertoires were released in a freely available public database intended as a resource for research on the immune response to SARS-CoV-2. The samples were drawn from two sources: the first 160 participants of the ongoing ImmuneRACE study, and some 1,300 subjects contributed by 6 global collaborators. The dataset comprised deeply sampled blood TCRbeta repertoires from subjects exposed to, actively infected with, or recovered from COVID-19. The prospective study material was composed of cDNA or gDNA derived from T cells, B-cell-depleted T cells, or PBMCs. Results the study describes overall, beyond this receptor: How much clinical and demographic metadata was included differed by source and by participant, and the metadata was provided uncurated.

With respect to this clone: Its recognized antigen is unknown. It has no much larger one-base neighbor in the sample; base qualities were not kept.

The germline V gene encodes CDR1 LNHDA and CDR2 SQIVND (reference sequence). Including cysteine and phenylalanine, the CDR3 has 14 amino acids. Solely the CDR3 DNA is kept, with 42 bases framed from the first base. V is cut by 1 base and J by 4 bases, and the space between the germline ends is 10 bases. Each collaborating institution followed its own protocols to collect whole blood in K2EDTA tubes. For TCRbeta analysis, collaborators shipped samples in one of three forms: frozen whole blood, isolated PBMCs, or DNA extracted from either of those sample types. TCRbeta CDR3 regions were amplified from genomic DNA using the immunoSEQ Assay, a bias-controlled multiplex PCR. As for the original processing: Within the assay, amplification of reference gene primers was used to estimate how many nucleated cells each sample contained. To quantify the absolute abundance of each unique TCRbeta CDR3 rearrangement, sequence reads were collapsed and filtered. For each sample, productive Simpson clonality was calculated as the square root of Simpson's diversity index over productive rearrangements. The table comes from immuneACCESS by way of TCRdb, which keeps in-frame sequences with V and J called. Part of the clones is missing from these tables; in studies checked, under half for an unresolved V gene and the rest for unknown reasons. V and J calls and clone size are those listed in that table; D and trimming were worked out from the DNA. Recorded for this sample are approximately 210,000 clones; about 85% of them occurred a single time. Of the sample, roughly 0.7% falls within the top ten clones.

The sequence derives from a man in his forties with acute or convalescent COVID-19. Recombination linked TRBV19 to TRBJ1-2; no D gene is confidently identified. Specimen: peripheral blood. The nucleotides are TGTGCCAGTAGTATAGGACAAGCTCGCTATGGCTACACCTTC. It codes for CASSIGQARYGYTF.